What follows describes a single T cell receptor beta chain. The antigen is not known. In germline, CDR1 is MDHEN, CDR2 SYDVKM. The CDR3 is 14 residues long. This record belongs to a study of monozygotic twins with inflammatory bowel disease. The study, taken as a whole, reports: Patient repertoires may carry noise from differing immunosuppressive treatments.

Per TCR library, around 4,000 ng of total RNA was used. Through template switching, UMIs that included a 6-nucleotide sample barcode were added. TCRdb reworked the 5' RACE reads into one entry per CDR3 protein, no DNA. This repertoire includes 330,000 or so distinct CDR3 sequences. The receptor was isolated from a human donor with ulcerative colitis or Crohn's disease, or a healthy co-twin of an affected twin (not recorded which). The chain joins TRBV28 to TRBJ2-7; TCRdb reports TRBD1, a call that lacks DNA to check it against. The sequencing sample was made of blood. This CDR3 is CASSGTGGPYEQYF.